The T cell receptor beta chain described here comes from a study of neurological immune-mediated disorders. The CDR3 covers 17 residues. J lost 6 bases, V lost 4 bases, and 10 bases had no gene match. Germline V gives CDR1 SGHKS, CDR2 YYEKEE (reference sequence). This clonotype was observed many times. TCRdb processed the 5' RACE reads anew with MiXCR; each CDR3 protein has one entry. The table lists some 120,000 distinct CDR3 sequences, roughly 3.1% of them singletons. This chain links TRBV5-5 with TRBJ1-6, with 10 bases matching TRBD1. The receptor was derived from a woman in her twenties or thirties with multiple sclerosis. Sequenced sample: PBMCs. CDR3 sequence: CASSLIPGQGTNSPLHF. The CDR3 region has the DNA TGTGCCAGCAGCCTTATCCCGGGACAGGGGACTAATTCACCCCTCCACTTT.